This TCR beta chain was sequenced in a study of control samples from healthy donors and cancer patients. CDR3 size: 17 residues. This table comes from immunoSEQ multiplex PCR, and its TCRdb copy is limited to in-frame clones, with some not included. This table has over 150,000 clones, 90% appearing once. Material for sequencing was blood. The rearrangement uses TRBV21-1 and TRBJ1-2; the DNA was not compared with TRBD1, the D call given in the table. TRBV21-1 corresponds to a pseudogene. This TCR was sampled from a woman aged 50 to 60 in good health. The CDR3 DNA is TGTGCCAGCAGCAAAGATAACGGCAGGGCGCTAGGCTATGGCTACACCTTC. Amino acids: CASSKDNGRALGYGYTF.